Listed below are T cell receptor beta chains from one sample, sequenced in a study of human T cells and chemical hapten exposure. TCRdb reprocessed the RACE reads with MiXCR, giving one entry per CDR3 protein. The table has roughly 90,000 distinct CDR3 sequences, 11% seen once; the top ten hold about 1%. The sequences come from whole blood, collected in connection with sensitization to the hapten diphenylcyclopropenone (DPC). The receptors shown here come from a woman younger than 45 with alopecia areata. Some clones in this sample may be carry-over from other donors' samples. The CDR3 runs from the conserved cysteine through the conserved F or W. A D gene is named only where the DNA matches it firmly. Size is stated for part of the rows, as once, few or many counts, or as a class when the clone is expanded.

cdr3_aa: CASSAQGALATEAFF
cdr3_nt: TGTGCCAGCAGCGCCCAGGGGGCTTTGGCCACTGAAGCTTTCTTT
clone_size: many
v_call: TRBV14
j_call: TRBJ1-1
d_call: TRBD1

cdr3_aa: CASSQGGRTGGDNSPLHF
cdr3_nt: TGTGCCAGCAGCCAAGGGGGTAGGACAGGAGGAGATAATTCACCCCTCCACTTT
clone_size: NA
v_call: TRBV3-1
j_call: TRBJ1-6
d_call: TRBD1

cdr3_aa: CASSLNYNSPLHF
cdr3_nt: TGTGCCAGCAGTCTGAACTATAATTCACCCCTCCACTTT
clone_size: many
v_call: TRBV27
j_call: TRBJ1-6
d_call: NA

cdr3_aa: CSARKTGGRGTEAFF
cdr3_nt: TGCAGTGCTAGGAAGACAGGGGGCAGAGGCACTGAAGCTTTCTTT
clone_size: many
v_call: TRBV20-1
j_call: TRBJ1-1
d_call: TRBD1

cdr3_aa: CASSVDSLISNQPQHF
cdr3_nt: TGTGCCAGCAGTGTGGACAGCTTAATTAGCAATCAGCCCCAGCATTTT
clone_size: NA
v_call: TRBV6-1
j_call: TRBJ1-5
d_call: NA

cdr3_aa: CASSRDSGANVLTF
cdr3_nt: TGTGCCAGCAGCAGGGACTCTGGGGCCAACGTCCTGACTTTC
clone_size: many
v_call: TRBV11-2
j_call: TRBJ2-6
d_call: NA

cdr3_aa: CASSSRPGQLNTGELFF
cdr3_nt: TGTGCCAGCAGTTCCCGCCCGGGACAGTTAAACACCGGGGAGCTGTTTTTT
clone_size: few
v_call: TRBV6-5
j_call: TRBJ2-2
d_call: TRBD1

cdr3_aa: CASSPGPLYNEQFF
cdr3_nt: TGTGCCAGCAGTCCCGGGCCGTTGTACAATGAGCAGTTCTTC
clone_size: NA
v_call: TRBV28
j_call: TRBJ2-1
d_call: NA

cdr3_aa: CASNYQGGNYGYTF
cdr3_nt: TGTGCCAGCAATTACCAGGGGGGGAACTATGGCTACACCTTC
clone_size: many
v_call: TRBV3-1
j_call: TRBJ1-2
d_call: TRBD1

cdr3_aa: CASSLSTSYEQYF
cdr3_nt: TGTGCCAGCAGTTTATCGACATCCTACGAGCAGTACTTC
clone_size: few
v_call: TRBV28
j_call: TRBJ2-7
d_call: NA

cdr3_aa: CSASVAGGIEDTQYF
cdr3_nt: TGCAGTGCTAGTGTGGCGGGGGGCATAGAAGATACGCAGTATTTT
clone_size: many
v_call: TRBV20-1
j_call: TRBJ2-3
d_call: TRBD2

cdr3_aa: CASGPLDSYTF
cdr3_nt: TGTGCCAGCGGCCCCCTGGACAGCTACACCTTC
clone_size: NA
v_call: TRBV28
j_call: TRBJ1-2
d_call: NA

cdr3_aa: CASSQDHGQGAYGYTF
cdr3_nt: TGCGCCAGCAGCCAAGATCACGGACAGGGGGCCTATGGCTACACCTTC
clone_size: NA
v_call: TRBV4-1
j_call: TRBJ1-2
d_call: TRBD1

cdr3_aa: CSVLAGGYETQYF
cdr3_nt: TGCAGCGTGCTAGCGGGAGGGTACGAGACCCAGTACTTC
clone_size: NA
v_call: TRBV29-1
j_call: TRBJ2-5
d_call: TRBD2

cdr3_aa: CASSLSSGRTGEQYF
cdr3_nt: TGTGCCAGCAGCTTATCCAGCGGGAGGACTGGTGAGCAGTACTTC
clone_size: few
v_call: TRBV7-3
j_call: TRBJ2-7
d_call: TRBD2

cdr3_aa: CASSLDAGLATLGELFF
cdr3_nt: TGTGCTAGCAGCTTAGACGCGGGACTAGCTACCCTGGGGGAGCTGTTTTTT
clone_size: NA
v_call: TRBV7-7
j_call: TRBJ2-2
d_call: TRBD2

cdr3_aa: CASRPGVSEAFF
cdr3_nt: TGTGCCAGCAGGCCAGGGGTTTCTGAAGCTTTCTTT
clone_size: NA
v_call: TRBV7-2
j_call: TRBJ1-1
d_call: NA

cdr3_aa: CAIRPGGDSYNEQFF
cdr3_nt: TGTGCCATCAGACCGGGGGGGGACTCCTACAATGAGCAGTTCTTC
clone_size: many
v_call: TRBV10-3
j_call: TRBJ2-1
d_call: TRBD2

cdr3_aa: CASTPGGEDTQYF
cdr3_nt: TGTGCCAGCACCCCCGGGGGGGAAGATACGCAGTATTTT
clone_size: many
v_call: TRBV28
j_call: TRBJ2-3
d_call: TRBD2

cdr3_aa: CASSLQGHESPLHF
cdr3_nt: TGTGCCAGCAGCTTACAGGGGCACGAATCACCCCTCCACTTT
clone_size: many
v_call: TRBV11-2
j_call: TRBJ1-6
d_call: NA

cdr3_aa: CASSMGYEQYF
cdr3_nt: TGTGCCAGCAGTATGGGGTACGAGCAGTACTTC
clone_size: NA
v_call: TRBV6-2/TRBV6-3
j_call: TRBJ2-7
d_call: NA

cdr3_aa: CASSQIGVVPEAFF
cdr3_nt: TGTGCCAGCAGTCAAATAGGGGTTGTTCCTGAAGCTTTCTTT
clone_size: many
v_call: TRBV6-5
j_call: TRBJ1-1
d_call: NA

cdr3_aa: CASSAIYNEQFF
cdr3_nt: TGTGCCAGCAGTGCTATCTACAATGAGCAGTTCTTC
clone_size: many
v_call: TRBV6-1
j_call: TRBJ2-1
d_call: NA

cdr3_aa: CASSSGSYTGELFF
cdr3_nt: TGCGCCAGCAGCTCCGGGTCGTACACCGGGGAGCTGTTTTTT
clone_size: many
v_call: TRBV5-1
j_call: TRBJ2-2
d_call: NA

cdr3_aa: CASTPDRANYGYTF
cdr3_nt: TGTGCCAGCACCCCGGACAGAGCCAACTATGGCTACACCTTC
clone_size: many
v_call: TRBV6-2/TRBV6-3
j_call: TRBJ1-2
d_call: NA

cdr3_aa: CASSVSPQGTGEAFF
cdr3_nt: TGTGCCAGCAGCGTTAGCCCCCAGGGTACGGGTGAAGCTTTCTTT
clone_size: few
v_call: TRBV9
j_call: TRBJ1-1
d_call: NA

cdr3_aa: CASSPGGIYGYTF
cdr3_nt: TGTGCCAGCAGTCCGGGGGGGATCTATGGCTACACCTTC
clone_size: few
v_call: TRBV28
j_call: TRBJ1-2
d_call: NA

cdr3_aa: CASSSGIQPQHF
cdr3_nt: TGTGCCAGCAGTTCCGGAATTCAGCCCCAGCATTTT
clone_size: many
v_call: TRBV12-3/TRBV12-4
j_call: TRBJ1-5
d_call: NA

cdr3_aa: CASSLGLSTDTQYF
cdr3_nt: TGTGCCAGCAGCTTAGGGCTATCCACAGATACGCAGTATTTT
clone_size: many
v_call: TRBV7-2
j_call: TRBJ2-3
d_call: NA

cdr3_aa: CAISQTGNTEAFF
cdr3_nt: TGTGCCATCAGCCAGACAGGGAACACTGAAGCTTTCTTT
clone_size: many
v_call: TRBV10-3
j_call: TRBJ1-1
d_call: NA

cdr3_aa: CASSRETEAFF
cdr3_nt: TGTGCCAGCAGCCGCGAGACTGAAGCTTTCTTT
clone_size: many
v_call: TRBV7-2
j_call: TRBJ1-1
d_call: NA

cdr3_aa: CASSPGAGGYNEQFF
cdr3_nt: TGTGCCAGCTCACCAGGTGCAGGGGGCTACAATGAGCAGTTCTTC
clone_size: many
v_call: TRBV18
j_call: TRBJ2-1
d_call: TRBD1

cdr3_aa: CASSRQTGADGEKLFF
cdr3_nt: TGCGCCAGCAGCCGTCAGACAGGGGCCGACGGTGAAAAACTGTTTTTT
clone_size: NA
v_call: TRBV5-1
j_call: TRBJ1-4
d_call: TRBD1

cdr3_aa: CASSFPGQGKETQYF
cdr3_nt: TGTGCCAGCAGCTTCCCGGGACAGGGAAAAGAGACCCAGTACTTC
clone_size: few
v_call: TRBV7-9
j_call: TRBJ2-5
d_call: TRBD1

cdr3_aa: CSARVTSGQETQYF
cdr3_nt: TGCAGTGCTAGAGTAACTAGCGGACAAGAGACCCAGTACTTC
clone_size: few
v_call: TRBV20-1
j_call: TRBJ2-5
d_call: TRBD2

cdr3_aa: CASSQGMGQVSPEAFF
cdr3_nt: TGTGCCAGCAGCCAAGGAATGGGACAGGTGTCTCCTGAAGCTTTCTTT
clone_size: NA
v_call: TRBV4-2
j_call: TRBJ1-1
d_call: TRBD1

cdr3_aa: CASTSTLNSPLHF
cdr3_nt: TGTGCCAGCACCTCCACCCTAAATTCACCCCTCCACTTT
clone_size: many
v_call: TRBV3-1
j_call: TRBJ1-6
d_call: NA

cdr3_aa: CASSYFLHTGFLGSGANVLTF
cdr3_nt: TGTGCCAGCAGTTACTTCCTTCACACAGGGTTTCTAGGATCTGGGGCCAACGTCCTGACTTTC
clone_size: many
v_call: TRBV6-2/TRBV6-3
j_call: TRBJ2-6
d_call: NA